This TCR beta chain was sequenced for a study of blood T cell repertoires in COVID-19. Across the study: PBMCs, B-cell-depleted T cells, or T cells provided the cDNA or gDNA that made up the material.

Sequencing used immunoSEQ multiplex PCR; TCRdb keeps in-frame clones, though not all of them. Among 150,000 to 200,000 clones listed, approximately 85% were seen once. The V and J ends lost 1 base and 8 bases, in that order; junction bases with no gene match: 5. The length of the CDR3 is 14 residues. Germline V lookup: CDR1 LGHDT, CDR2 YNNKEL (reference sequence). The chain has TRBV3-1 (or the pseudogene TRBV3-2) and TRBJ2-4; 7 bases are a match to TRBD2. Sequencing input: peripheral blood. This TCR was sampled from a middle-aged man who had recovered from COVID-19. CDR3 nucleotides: TGTGCCAGCAGCCAAGGGGGCGGGGGAGACATTCAGTACTTC. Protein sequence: CASSQGGGGDIQYF.